Listed below are T cell receptor beta chains from one sample, sequenced in a study of shared clonotypes between healthy human individuals. This table comes from immunoSEQ multiplex PCR, and its TCRdb copy is limited to in-frame clones, with some not included. The sample lists around 1.6 million clones; 98% were seen once. The sequencing sample was made of naive CD4+ T cells sorted from blood. Receptors were obtained from a man aged 30 to 39 in good health. CDR3s include the opening cysteine and the closing phenylalanine or tryptophan. A D gene is named only where the DNA matches it firmly. Not all rows give a size; the values are once, few, many and, for expanded clones, a class.

D | J | size | V | CDR3 | DNA
. | TRBJ2-1 | . | TRBV28 | CASSASRGATGHEQFF | TGTGCCAGCAGTGCGTCCAGGGGGGCCACCGGCCATGAGCAGTTCTTC
. | TRBJ2-7 | . | TRBV5-4 | CASSLGQRGAQTYEQYF | TGTGCCAGCAGCTTGGGACAGCGAGGGGCACAGACCTACGAGCAGTACTTC
TRBD1 | TRBJ2-7 | . | TRBV10-1 | CASSAGTGGNEQYF | TGCGCCAGCAGTGCCGGGACAGGGGGCAACGAGCAGTACTTC
. | TRBJ2-7 | . | TRBV19 | CASIIRPPLAPNREEQYF | TGTGCCAGTATCATCCGCCCCCCTCTAGCGCCCAACCGGGAAGAGCAGTACTTC
. | TRBJ2-1 | . | TRBV5-1 | CASSDRQGRDNEQFF | TGCGCCAGCAGCGATCGACAGGGGAGGGACAATGAGCAGTTCTTC
. | TRBJ2-3 | . | TRBV27 | CASSFSGANTDTQYF | TGTGCCAGCAGTTTCTCCGGGGCAAACACAGATACGCAGTATTTT
. | TRBJ1-1 | once | TRBV2 | CASMEGHPDTEAFF | TGTGCCAGCATGGAGGGACATCCTGACACTGAAGCTTTCTTT
TRBD1 | TRBJ2-2 | . | TRBV28 | CASSQGAATGELFF | TGTGCCAGCAGCCAGGGGGCGGCCACCGGGGAGCTGTTTTTT
. | TRBJ2-2 | . | TRBV29-1 | CSVKGAGELFF | TGCAGCGTAAAGGGGGCCGGGGAGCTGTTTTTT
TRBD2 | TRBJ2-7 | . | TRBV28 | CASREVNAGGPEQYF | TGTGCCAGCAGGGAAGTGAACGCGGGAGGGCCCGAGCAGTACTTC
. | TRBJ1-5 | once | TRBV2 | CASKGVGNQPQHF | TGTGCCAGCAAGGGGGTTGGCAATCAGCCCCAGCATTTT
. | TRBJ1-1 | once | TRBV2 | CASSGTVNTEAFF | TGTGCCAGCAGTGGAACAGTTAACACTGAAGCTTTCTTT
. | TRBJ2-3 | . | TRBV15 | CATAASGTRLAGDTQYF | TGTGCCACCGCCGCATCCGGGACTCGCCTAGCTGGAGATACGCAGTATTTT
. | TRBJ2-1 | . | TRBV4-1 | CASSPSGGTYNEQFF | TGCGCCAGCAGCCCGTCCGGGGGAACCTACAATGAGCAGTTCTTC
TRBD1 | TRBJ1-3 | . | TRBV5-1 | CASSLGPQGAQGNTIYF | TGCGCCAGCAGCTTGGGCCCCCAGGGGGCGCAAGGAAACACCATATATTTT
. | TRBJ1-1 | . | TRBV5-1 | CASSLAGGEAFF | TGCGCCAGCAGCTTGGCGGGGGGTGAAGCTTTCTTT
. | TRBJ2-1 | once | TRBV4-1 | CASSPRDRRSYNEQFF | TGCGCCAGCAGCCCGCGGGACCGACGATCCTACAATGAGCAGTTCTTC
TRBD1 | TRBJ1-5 | . | TRBV6-5 | CASRRDRDQPQHF | TGTGCCAGCAGACGGGACAGGGATCAGCCCCAGCATTTT
. | TRBJ2-7 | . | TRBV19 | CASSIKTPGANDEQYF | TGTGCCAGTAGTATTAAGACCCCCGGGGCCAATGACGAGCAGTACTTC
TRBD2 | TRBJ2-1 | . | TRBV30 | CASSGRAIPWNEQFF | TGTGCCTCAAGCGGGAGGGCCATCCCATGGAATGAGCAGTTCTTC
TRBD2 | TRBJ2-7 | . | TRBV9 | CASSVSAGGYEQYF | TGTGCCAGCAGCGTATCAGCGGGAGGGTACGAGCAGTACTTC
TRBD2 | TRBJ2-5 | . | TRBV2 | CASGLAGSETQYF | TGTGCCAGCGGACTAGCGGGATCGGAGACCCAGTACTTC
. | TRBJ2-7 | . | TRBV2 | CASSEAVAGPGLRQYF | TGTGCCAGCAGTGAAGCAGTTGCAGGGCCAGGTTTGAGGCAGTACTTC
. | TRBJ2-7 | . | TRBV7-2 | CASSLDGGALAYEQYF | TGTGCCAGCAGCTTAGATGGAGGAGCATTGGCCTACGAGCAGTACTTC
. | TRBJ2-7 | once | TRBV5-1 | CASSLELSYEQYF | TGCGCCAGCAGCTTGGAACTTTCCTACGAGCAGTACTTC
. | TRBJ2-2 | . | TRBV23-1 | CASSQQGLPSNTGELFF | TGCGCCAGCAGTCAACAGGGGCTCCCTTCGAACACCGGGGAGCTGTTTTTT
. | TRBJ2-7 | . | TRBV11-2 | CASSLAEGTYEQYF | TGTGCCAGCAGCTTAGCGGAGGGGACCTACGAGCAGTACTTC
. | TRBJ2-7 | . | TRBV10-3 | CATESGETYEQYF | TGTGCCACCGAGAGCGGAGAAACCTACGAGCAGTACTTC
. | TRBJ2-1 | . | TRBV20-1 | CSARVNEQFF | TGCAGTGCTAGGGTCAATGAGCAGTTCTTC
. | TRBJ1-1 | . | TRBV5-1 | CASSLAGGENPAAFF | TGCGCCAGCAGCTTGGCCGGGGGCGAGAATCCCGCAGCTTTCTTT
TRBD1 | TRBJ1-5 | . | TRBV23-1 | CASSQDRESNQPQHF | TGCGCCAGCAGTCAAGACAGGGAAAGCAATCAGCCCCAGCATTTT
TRBD2 | TRBJ2-3 | . | TRBV5-1 | CASNAGGPDTQYF | TGCGCCAGCAATGCGGGAGGGCCAGATACGCAGTATTTT
TRBD1 | TRBJ2-5 | . | TRBV25-1 | CASSEFRGLRETQYF | TGTGCCAGCAGTGAGTTTAGGGGGCTAAGGGAGACCCAGTACTTC
TRBD2 | TRBJ2-1 | once | TRBV11-2 | CASSLVRGRGYNEQFF | TGTGCCAGCAGCTTGGTTCGCGGGAGGGGTTACAATGAGCAGTTCTTC
TRBD1 | TRBJ2-7 | . | TRBV18 | CASSPDRKGASEQYF | TGTGCCAGCTCACCGGACAGGAAAGGTGCGAGCGAGCAGTACTTC
TRBD1 | TRBJ2-7 | . | TRBV6-1 | CASRQTGGEQYF | TGTGCCAGCAGGCAGACAGGGGGCGAGCAGTACTTC
. | TRBJ2-7 | . | TRBV18 | CASSPGPTASVSVYEQYF | TGTGCCAGCTCACCAGGACCGACTGCGAGTGTCTCGGTTTACGAGCAGTACTTC
. | TRBJ2-6 | . | TRBV4-3 | CASSQQSSGANVLTF | TGCGCCAGCAGCCAACAGAGCTCTGGGGCCAACGTCCTGACTTTC
TRBD2 | TRBJ2-3 | . | TRBV7-8 | CASSYRTSGSTDTQYF | TGTGCCAGCAGCTATAGGACTAGCGGGAGCACAGATACGCAGTATTTT
TRBD2 | TRBJ2-2 | . | TRBV19 | CASSIMGGKKGELFF | TGTGCCAGTAGTATAATGGGGGGGAAAAAAGGGGAGCTGTTTTTT
. | TRBJ1-2 | . | TRBV10-3 | CATLGRGSYGYTF | TGTGCCACTCTGGGAAGGGGTAGTTATGGCTACACCTTC
. | TRBJ2-7 | . | TRBV28 | CASSPGGGEQYF | TGTGCCAGCAGCCCCGGAGGAGGTGAGCAGTACTTC
. | TRBJ2-5 | once | TRBV2 | CASRADGRETQYF | TGTGCCAGCAGGGCCGACGGCAGGGAGACCCAGTACTTC
. | TRBJ1-2 | . | TRBV18 | CASSPRHDNYGYTF | TGTGCCAGCTCACCAAGGCACGATAACTATGGCTACACCTTC
. | TRBJ2-5 | . | TRBV28 | CASSLVQQETQYF | TGTGCCAGCAGTTTAGTACAGCAAGAGACCCAGTACTTC
. | TRBJ2-7 | . | TRBV11-2 | CASSLDSRASYEQYF | TGTGCCAGCAGCTTAGATTCACGGGCCTCCTACGAGCAGTACTTC